These 21 T cell receptor beta chains share one sample of origin, sequenced in a study of OX40 agonist ivuxolimab in advanced cancers. Libraries were prepared by immunoSEQ multiplex PCR; TCRdb keeps only in-frame clonotypes and omits some of them. This sample has roughly 60,000 clones, with around 84% found just once. Sequencing was performed on CD4+ or CD8+ T cells sorted from blood, taken in a trial of the OX40 agonist ivuxolimab. The receptors derive from an adult with an advanced solid tumor such as melanoma, head and neck, liver or kidney cancer.

The chain couples TRBV4-1 to TRBJ1-1; the D gene is possibly TRBD1 (6 bases). The germline V and J ends were trimmed by 5 bases and 4 bases, with 17 bases remaining between them. The CDR3 contains 15 residues. Per the germline V gene, CDR1 is MGHRA and CDR2 is YSYEKL. CDR3 in DNA: TGCGCCAGCAGCTATTATAGGGGGAGGATCACTGAAGCTTTCTTT. Encoded protein: CASSYYRGRITEAFF.

This clone is deemed medium-sized. The chain couples TRBV25-1 to TRBJ2-1, with 7 positions matching TRBD2. There are 14 residues in the CDR3. Trimming cost V 4 bases and J 8 bases; bases outside gene matches: 8. The germline V gene has CDR1 MGHDK and CDR2 SYGVNS. CDR3 protein: CASSGGLGRDEQFF. CDR3 nucleotide sequence: TGTGCCAGCAGTGGTGGACTGGGGAGGGATGAGCAGTTCTTC.

This chain's CDR3 is CASSQSPGRYNEQFF. The CDR3 coding sequence is TGTGCCAGCAGCCAATCCCCAGGGAGGTACAATGAGCAGTTCTTC. The chain employs TRBV16 and TRBJ2-1; possibly TRBD2 for D (6 bases). CDR1 KGHSY and CDR2 FQNENV come from the germline V gene. V dropped 0 bases and J dropped 4 bases, with 10 bases sitting between them. This CDR3 comprises 15 residues.

The rearrangement links TRBV29-1 to TRBJ1-5; TRBD1 matches 9 bases. The CDR3 extends over 12 amino acids. J was trimmed by 11 bases and V by 6 bases; bases with no gene match: 8. The germline V gene encodes CDR1 SQVTM and CDR2 ANQGSEA. The DNA for the CDR3 is TGCAGCGTCGCGGGACAGGGTATGGCCCAGCATTTT. This codes for CSVAGQGMAQHF. Full variable domain (remainder filled in from reference TRBV29-1 and TRBJ1-5): SAVISQKPSRDICQRGTSLTIQCQVDSQVTMMFWYRQQPGQSLTLIATANQGSEATYESGFVIDKFPISRPNLTFSTLTVSNMSPEDSSIYLCSVAGQGMAQHFGDGTRLSIL.

The genes are TRBV18 and TRBJ2-7; 8 bases align to TRBD1. Germline lookup yields CDR1 KGHSH and CDR2 LQKENI. CDR3 size: 14 residues. Trimming removed 2 bases from V and 4 bases from J; junction bases left unmatched: 4. The CDR3 loop reads CASSPKGDRYEQYF. The CDR3 nucleotides are TGTGCCAGCTCACCAAAAGGGGACAGGTACGAGCAGTACTTC.

This chain uses TRBV10-3 with TRBJ1-1; D is unresolved. The CDR3 is made up of 13 amino acids. Per germline, CDR1 ENHRY and CDR2 SYGVKD. The ends were cut back, 4 bases at V and 5 bases at J, with 11 bases in the middle. The CDR3 reads CAISGKGGTEAFF. The CDR3 nucleotides read TGTGCCATCAGTGGCAAGGGAGGGACTGAAGCTTTCTTT.

The chain has TRBV28 and TRBJ1-1; D might be TRBD1 (5 bases). Germline CDR1 reads MDHEN; CDR2 reads SYDVKM. The CDR3 totals 15 residues. V gave up 5 bases and J gave up 4 bases, with 17 bases separating them. CDR3 DNA: TGTGCCAGCAGTCCCTACGGGGGGAGAGGCACTGAAGCTTTCTTT. Amino acids: CASSPYGGRGTEAFF.

This chain uses TRBV7-9 with TRBJ2-3; 11 positions agree with TRBD2. The germline V gene has CDR1 SEHNR and CDR2 FQNEAQ (reference sequence). The CDR3 spans 18 residues. V was pared by 1 base and J by 6 bases, with 12 bases of the junction left unmatched. Here the CDR3 DNA reads TGTGCCAGCAGCTTAGAGCTTTCACTAGCGGGAGTGGGGGATACGCAGTATTTT. Encoded protein: CASSLELSLAGVGDTQYF.

The chain links TRBV28 to TRBJ1-3; D unclear. CDR1 and CDR2 from the germline V gene are MDHEN and SYDVKM. V was cut by 7 bases and J by 3 bases, with 16 bases left in between. The CDR3 runs 15 residues. CDR3 DNA sequence: TGTGCCAGCACCCCTCCACGGAATCTTGGAAACACCATATATTTT. Its translation: CASTPPRNLGNTIYF.

The rearrangement joins TRBV5-8 to TRBJ1-5; 10 bases agree with TRBD1. In germline, CDR1 is SGHTS, CDR2 YDEGEE. The CDR3 totals 14 residues. J was trimmed by 5 bases and V by 4 bases; bases with no gene match: 3. The CDR3: CASSAGTGDQPQHF. The DNA for the CDR3 is TGTGCCAGCAGCGCCGGGACAGGGGATCAGCCCCAGCATTTT.

The rearrangement links TRBV28 to TRBJ1-2; 7 bases map to TRBD1. CDR1 MDHEN and CDR2 SYDVKM come from the germline V gene. The ends lost 9 bases at V and 4 bases at J; junction bases unmatched: 8. The CDR3 has 13 residues. The DNA of the CDR3 is TGTGCCAGTACAGGGGTTAGGACCTATGGCTACACCTTC. Protein product: CASTGVRTYGYTF.

This clone has a handful of counts. J is TRBJ2-5 and V is TRBV5-6, with D perhaps being TRBD1 or TRBD2 (5 bases each). The CDR3 spans 15 residues. The germline gives CDR1 SGHDT, CDR2 YYEEEE. Trimming left V 3 bases short and J 5 bases short, with 17 bases between. CDR3 in DNA: TGTGCCAGCAGCTCGATCAGGGATGGGAGCGAGACCCAGTACTTC. It is translated as CASSSIRDGSETQYF.

The chain recombines TRBV5-1 with TRBJ2-5; possibly TRBD2 for D (5 bases). Trimming pared 2 bases from V and 1 base from J, leaving 12 bases between. The CDR3 loop spans 15 amino acids. Germline CDR1 SGHRS, CDR2 YFSETQ. The CDR3 region is CASSLEAAPQETQYF. The CDR3 region has the DNA TGCGCCAGCAGCTTAGAAGCGGCCCCCCAAGAGACCCAGTACTTC.

This clone was detected only a few times. The chain uses TRBV5-1 and TRBJ1-5; no definite D call. Trimming shortened V by 0 bases and J by 6 bases, and 7 bases separated the two germline ends. This CDR3 has 13 residues. CDR1 is SGHRS, CDR2 YFSETQ, per germline. CDR3: CASSLGEGQPQHF. The CDR3 DNA is TGCGCCAGCAGCTTGGGGGAGGGTCAGCCCCAGCATTTT.

This chain uses TRBV7-9 with TRBJ1-4, with TRBD1 as a possible D gene (6 bases). V lost 5 bases and J 7 bases, leaving 14 bases between the germline ends. Germline lookup yields CDR1 SEHNR and CDR2 FQNEAQ (reference sequence). The CDR3 length is 14 residues. The chain's CDR3 is CASSLRDIAEKLFF. The DNA of the CDR3 is TGTGCCAGCAGCCTCAGGGACATCGCTGAAAAACTGTTTTTT. Variable domain in full (rest from reference TRBV7-9 and TRBJ1-4): DTGVSQNPRHKITKRGQNVTFRCDPISEHNRLYWYRQTLGQGPEFLTYFQNEAQLEKSRLLSDRFSAERPKGSFSTLEIQRTEQGDSAMYLCASSLRDIAEKLFFGSGTQLSVL.

The J gene is TRBJ2-7, the V gene TRBV19, with unresolved D. V was pared by 3 bases and J by 3 bases, with 12 bases between. This CDR3 region has 14 residues. Germline V gene data show CDR1 as LNHDA and CDR2 as SQIVND (reference sequence). Here the CDR3 reads CASSIASTSYEQYF. The CDR3, as DNA: TGTGCCAGTAGTATTGCTAGTACCAGCTACGAGCAGTACTTC.

This clone was counted a single time. The genes are TRBV27 and TRBJ1-1; a possible D gene is TRBD1 (5 bases). This CDR3 is 13 amino acids long. The V and J ends lost 2 bases and 3 bases respectively, with 7 bases between them. The germline V gene encodes CDR1 MNHEY and CDR2 SMNVEV (reference sequence). CDR3 in DNA: TGTGCCAGCAGTTTACGCAGGGACACTGAAGCTTTCTTT. Its protein product is CASSLRRDTEAFF.

This clone was seen a single time. The chain uses TRBV7-3 and TRBJ2-6; no definite D call. Germline lookup yields CDR1 SGHTA and CDR2 FQGTGA. Trimming left V 2 bases short and J 0 bases short, with 17 bases between. The CDR3 sequence is 19 residues long. CDR3 protein: CASSLGMWARYSGANVLTF. CDR3 nucleotide sequence: TGTGCCAGCAGCTTAGGGATGTGGGCCAGATACTCTGGGGCCAACGTCCTGACTTTC.

The chain links TRBV2 to TRBJ1-6, with D possibly matching TRBD1 (6 bases). V was shortened by 4 bases and J by 3 bases, with 10 bases between the two germline ends. The CDR3 length is 15 residues. Germline assignment: CDR1 SNHLY and CDR2 FYNNEI. The DNA for the CDR3 is TGTGCCAGCAGTGCAGACAGGTTCTATAATTCACCCCTCCACTTT. Encoded protein: CASSADRFYNSPLHF.

The J gene is TRBJ1-5, the V gene TRBV19; weak D call: TRBD1 (6 bases). Trimming pared 5 bases from V and 4 bases from J, leaving 9 bases between. Germline values: CDR1 LNHDA, CDR2 SQIVND (reference sequence). The CDR3 consists of 13 residues. CDR3 residues: CASSGQMNQPQHF. CDR3 nucleotide sequence: TGTGCCAGTAGTGGACAGATGAATCAGCCCCAGCATTTT. The whole variable domain, remainder taken from reference TRBV19 and TRBJ1-5, is DGGITQSPKYLFRKEGQNVTLSCEQNLNHDAMYWYRQDPGQGLRLIYYSQIVNDFQKGDIAEGYSVSREKKESFPLTVTSAQKNPTAFYLCASSGQMNQPQHFGDGTRLSIL.

The chain combines TRBV28 with TRBJ2-2; D ambiguous. V was pared by 4 bases and J by 5 bases, with 5 bases between. There are 12 residues in the CDR3. Germline loops: CDR1 MDHEN, CDR2 SYDVKM. The CDR3 sequence is CASSWSTGELFF. The CDR3 DNA follows: TGTGCCAGCAGTTGGTCTACCGGGGAGCTGTTTTTT.